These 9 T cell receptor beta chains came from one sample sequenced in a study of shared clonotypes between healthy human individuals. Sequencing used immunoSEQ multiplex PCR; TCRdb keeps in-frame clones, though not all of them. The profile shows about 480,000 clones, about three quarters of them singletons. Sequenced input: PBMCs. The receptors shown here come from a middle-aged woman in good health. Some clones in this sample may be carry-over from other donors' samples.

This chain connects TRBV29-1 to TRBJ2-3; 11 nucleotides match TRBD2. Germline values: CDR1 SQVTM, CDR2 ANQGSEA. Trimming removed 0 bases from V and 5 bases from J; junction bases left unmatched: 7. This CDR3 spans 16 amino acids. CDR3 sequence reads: CSVEETSGRRGDTQYF. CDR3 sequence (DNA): TGCAGCGTTGAAGAAACTAGCGGGAGACGAGGAGATACGCAGTATTTT.

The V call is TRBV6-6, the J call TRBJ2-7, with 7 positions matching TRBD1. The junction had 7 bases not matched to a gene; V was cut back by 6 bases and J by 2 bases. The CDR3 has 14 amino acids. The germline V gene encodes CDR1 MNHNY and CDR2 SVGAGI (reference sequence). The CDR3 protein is CASRKTGSAYEQYF. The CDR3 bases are TGTGCCAGCAGAAAGACAGGGAGTGCCTACGAGCAGTACTTC.

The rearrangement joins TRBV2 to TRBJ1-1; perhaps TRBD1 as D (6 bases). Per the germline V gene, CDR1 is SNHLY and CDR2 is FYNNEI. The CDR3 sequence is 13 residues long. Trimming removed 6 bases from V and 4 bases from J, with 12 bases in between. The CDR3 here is CASSRGRGTEAFF. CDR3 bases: TGTGCCAGCAGCAGGGGCCGTGGCACTGAAGCTTTCTTT.

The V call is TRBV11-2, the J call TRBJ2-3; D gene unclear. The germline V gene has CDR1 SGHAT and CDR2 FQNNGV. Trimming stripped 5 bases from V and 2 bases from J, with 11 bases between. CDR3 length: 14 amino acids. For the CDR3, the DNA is TGTGCCAGCAGCCCTATGCACTCCACAGATACGCAGTATTTT. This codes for CASSPMHSTDTQYF.

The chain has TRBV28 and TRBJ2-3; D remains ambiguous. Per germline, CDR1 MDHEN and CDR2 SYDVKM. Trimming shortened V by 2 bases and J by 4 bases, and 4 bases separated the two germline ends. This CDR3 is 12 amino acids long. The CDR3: CASSLIADTQYF. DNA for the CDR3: TGTGCCAGCAGTTTAATCGCAGATACGCAGTATTTT. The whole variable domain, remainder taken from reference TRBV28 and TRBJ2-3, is DVKVTQSSRYLVKRTGEKVFLECVQDMDHENMFWYRQDPGLGLRLIYFSYDVKMKEKGDIPEGYSVSREKKERFSLILESASTNQTSMYLCASSLIADTQYFGPGTRLTVL.

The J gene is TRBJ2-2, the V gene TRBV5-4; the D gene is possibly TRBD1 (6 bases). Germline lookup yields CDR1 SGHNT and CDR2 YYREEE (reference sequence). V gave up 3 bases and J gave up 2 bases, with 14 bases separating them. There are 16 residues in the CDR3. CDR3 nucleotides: TGTGCCAGCAGCTCGGCCAGGGGTTTTAACACCGGGGAGCTGTTTTTT. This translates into CASSSARGFNTGELFF.

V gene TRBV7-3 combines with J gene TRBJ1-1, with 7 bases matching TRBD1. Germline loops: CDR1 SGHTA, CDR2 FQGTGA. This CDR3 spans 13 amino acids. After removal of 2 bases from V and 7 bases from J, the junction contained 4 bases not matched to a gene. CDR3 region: CASSLLGQDEAFF. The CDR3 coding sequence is TGTGCCAGCAGCTTACTAGGACAGGATGAAGCTTTCTTT.

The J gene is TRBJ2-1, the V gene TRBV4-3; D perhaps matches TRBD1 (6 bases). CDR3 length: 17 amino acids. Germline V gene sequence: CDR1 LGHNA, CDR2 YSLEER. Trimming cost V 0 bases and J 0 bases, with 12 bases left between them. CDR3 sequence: CASSQDGRTASYNEQFF. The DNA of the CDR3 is TGCGCCAGCAGCCAAGATGGAAGGACAGCCTCCTACAATGAGCAGTTCTTC.

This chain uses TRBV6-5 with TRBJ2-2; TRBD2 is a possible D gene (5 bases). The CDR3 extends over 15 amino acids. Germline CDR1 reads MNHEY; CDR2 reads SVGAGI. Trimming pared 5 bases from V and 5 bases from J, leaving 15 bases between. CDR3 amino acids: CASSTPRRGTGELFF. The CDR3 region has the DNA TGTGCCAGCAGTACCCCAAGGAGAGGGACCGGGGAGCTGTTTTTT.